This T cell receptor beta chain was retrieved from a study of T cell responses to AZD1222 COVID-19 vaccine. Trimming stripped 10 bases from V and 3 bases from J, with 21 bases between. The CDR3 extends over 16 amino acids. Per the germline V gene, CDR1 is MDHEN and CDR2 is SYDVKM. Clones were read by immunoSEQ multiplex PCR, and TCRdb kept only the in-frame ones, dropping some. This sample has about 140,000 clones; roughly 92% occur once, and the top ten carry 3% to 4%. The rearrangement joins TRBV28 to TRBJ2-2, with a possible D match to TRBD2 (6 bases). Sequenced here: peripheral blood, sampled 28 days after the second AZD1222 dose. The receptor's source is an adult who received the AZD1222 COVID-19 vaccine. The CDR3 region has the DNA TGTGCCATACCCTCAAGGGGCGGAGGGGACACCGGGGAGCTGTTTTTT. Protein sequence: CAIPSRGGGDTGELFF.